What follows are 14 T cell receptor beta chains derived from one specimen sequenced in a study of shared clonotypes between healthy human individuals (dated by TCRdb to the early 2020s). Library preparation used the immunoSEQ multiplex PCR assay. What TCRdb holds here is the immuneACCESS table cut down to in-frame rearrangements. Part of the clones is not present; checked against another copy, under half of the missing clones reflect an unresolved V gene, and the others are unexplained. The sample includes some 2,000,000 clones, with 95% observed a single time. The ten largest make up over 0.1% of the sample. Input material: naive CD4+ T cells sorted from blood. The sample's cell subset or site label is to be understood as: CD45RA+ positively selected. Source of these receptors: a man aged 18 to 29 in good health.

V and J are TRBV2 and TRBJ2-1; 12 positions agree with TRBD2. Germline CDR1 SNHLY, CDR2 FYNNEI. CDR3 size: 16 residues. The junction had 7 bases not matched to a gene; V was cut back by 4 bases and J by 6 bases. DNA for the CDR3: TGTGCCAGCAGTGCCGCTAGCGGGAGGGCCGTCAATGAGCAGTTCTTC. Amino acids: CASSAASGRAVNEQFF.

This clone came up a few times. This rearrangement joins TRBV5-6 to TRBJ1-6, with no clear D. V dropped 4 bases and J dropped 10 bases, with 12 bases sitting between them. The CDR3 is made up of 13 amino acids. Germline CDR1 and CDR2: SGHDT and YYEEEE. This CDR3 reads CASSLDSWSPLHF. The DNA for the CDR3 is TGTGCCAGCAGCCTGGACTCGTGGTCACCCCTCCACTTT.

The chain joins TRBV11-2 to TRBJ2-3; 8 bases fit TRBD2. The germline V gene has CDR1 SGHAT and CDR2 FQNNGV. The CDR3 sequence is 15 residues long. The V and J ends lost 7 bases and 1 base, in that order; junction bases with no gene match: 7. This chain's CDR3 is CASTDSAGGTDTQYF. The CDR3 nucleotides are TGTGCCAGCACCGACTCAGCGGGGGGCACAGATACGCAGTATTTT.

This clone was seen just once. This chain uses TRBV5-1 with TRBJ2-7; 12 bases fit TRBD2. Looked up from germline, CDR1 is SGHRS and CDR2 is YFSETQ. J gave up 6 bases and V 3 bases, and 7 bases lay outside the gene matches. The CDR3 is made up of 15 amino acids. The CDR3 nucleotides are TGCGCCAGCAGCTCCTTACTAGCGGGAGGCCCCGAGCAGTACTTC. Translation: CASSSLLAGGPEQYF.

V is TRBV4-1 and J is TRBJ2-2; D is unresolved. With 5 bases removed from V and 6 bases from J, the gap between germline ends came to 7 bases. Germline V gene sequence: CDR1 MGHRA, CDR2 YSYEKL. This CDR3 has 12 residues. CDR3 loop: CASSDLAGELFF. CDR3 nucleotides: TGCGCCAGCAGCGACCTAGCCGGGGAGCTGTTTTTT.

CDR3 sequence reads: CASSIARAGPSSYNEQFF. In nucleotides, the CDR3 is TGTGCCAGTAGTATAGCAAGAGCGGGTCCCAGCTCCTACAATGAGCAGTTCTTC. This chain connects TRBV19 to TRBJ2-1; D might be TRBD2 (6 bases). Per germline, CDR1 LNHDA and CDR2 SQIVND (reference sequence). V was trimmed by 1 base and J by 0 bases, leaving 16 bases between them. CDR3 size: 18 residues.

The rearrangement links TRBV4-1 to TRBJ2-7, with TRBD2 identical over 11 bases. The CDR3 covers 16 residues. Germline V gene sequence: CDR1 MGHRA, CDR2 YSYEKL. Unmatched junction bases numbered 8, after V lost 0 bases and J lost 7 bases. DNA of the CDR3: TGCGCCAGCAGCCAAGATGTTACTAGCGGGAGTTGGGAGCAGTACTTC. Encoded protein: CASSQDVTSGSWEQYF.

On this clone: The sample carries other DNA sequences with the same CDR3. The gene calls are TRBV30 and TRBJ1-4; D might be TRBD1 (6 bases). Germline V lookup: CDR1 GTSNPN, CDR2 SVGIG (reference sequence). Trimming cost V 0 bases and J 8 bases, with 13 bases left between them. The CDR3 length is 14 residues. The CDR3 DNA is TGTGCCTGGAGTGTACAGGGAGGGGGGGAAAAACTGTTTTTT. This codes for CAWSVQGGGEKLFF.

V is TRBV7-2 and J is TRBJ2-1; the D call may be TRBD1 or TRBD2 (6 bases each). With 5 bases removed from V and 3 bases from J, the gap between germline ends came to 14 bases. Germline CDR1 reads SGHTA; CDR2 reads FQGNSA. This CDR3 has 15 residues. The CDR3 DNA reads as TGTGCCAGCAGCCTGACCAGGGGAGGCTACAATGAGCAGTTCTTC. This gives the protein CASSLTRGGYNEQFF.

This chain connects TRBV18 to TRBJ2-7, with TRBD2 as a possible D gene (5 bases). The V gene lost 3 bases and the J gene lost 4 bases, with 16 bases spanning the gap. CDR3 length: 15 residues. From germline, CDR1 is KGHSH and CDR2 LQKENI. CDR3 coding DNA: TGTGCCAGCTCACCGAAACGGGATGGGCATTACGAGCAGTACTTC. Amino acid sequence: CASSPKRDGHYEQYF.

This clone is a singleton in its sample. The CDR3 region is CASSPPGQGSEAFF. Here the CDR3 DNA reads TGTGCCAGCTCACCTCCGGGACAGGGGTCTGAAGCTTTCTTT. The chain couples TRBV18 to TRBJ1-1, with TRBD1 matching over 10 bases. The CDR3 spans 14 residues. The J segment lost 6 bases and the V segment lost 3 bases, leaving 4 bases of the junction unmatched. CDR1 and CDR2 (germline): KGHSH, LQKENI.

This clone was picked up one time. The chain links TRBV29-1 to TRBJ2-1; D call uncertain. There are 12 residues in the CDR3. CDR1 and CDR2 (germline): SQVTM, ANQGSEA. The V end was cut by 4 bases, the J end by 7 bases, with 11 bases between. CDR3 nucleotides: TGCAGCGTTGTAAGGGATTCGAATGAGCAGTTCTTC. Protein product: CSVVRDSNEQFF.

V and J are TRBV30 and TRBJ2-2; tentative D call: TRBD1 (7 bases). Germline lookup yields CDR1 GTSNPN and CDR2 SVGIG (reference sequence). The CDR3 is 13 residues long. V was trimmed by 8 bases and J by 5 bases, leaving 15 bases between them. The CDR3 coding sequence is TGTGCCCGCCGACAGGGAGGAACCGGGGAGCTGTTTTTT. Amino acids: CARRQGGTGELFF. Full variable domain (missing parts from reference TRBV30 and TRBJ2-2): SQTIHQWPATLVQPVGSPLSLECTVEGTSNPNLYWYRQAAGRGLQLLFYSVGIGQISSEVPQNLSASRPQDRQFILSSKKLLLSDSGFYLCARRQGGTGELFFGEGSRLTVL.

The chain is built from TRBV5-1 and TRBJ1-4, with a possible D match to TRBD1 (5 bases). CDR1 and CDR2 from the germline V gene are SGHRS and YFSETQ. Trimming shortened V by 5 bases and J by 8 bases, and 22 bases separated the two germline ends. The CDR3 contains 16 residues. This chain's CDR3 is CASSPKARGVIEKLFF. The CDR3 DNA reads TGCGCCAGCAGTCCTAAGGCGCGGGGGGTGATCGAAAAACTGTTTTTT.